The 25 T cell receptor beta chains below were found in one sample sequenced in a study of vaccination and CD4 T cells after COVID-19. The Oncomine TCR Beta short-read assay sequenced DNA from cultured CD4+ T cells. MiXCR, run by TCRdb on the PCR reads, gives a single entry per CDR3 protein. Here the sample spans over 14,000 distinct CDR3 sequences, around 59% being singletons. As to treatment: roughly 10-day PBMC culture with coronavirus spike peptide pools or control peptides (ViraFEST assay). Their target antigens are unknown. The sample consisted of CD4+ T cells from blood, cultured in vitro. The receptors come from a human donor who had recovered from COVID-19.

This sequence joins TRBV19 and TRBJ2-6; TRBD1 might be the D (6 bases). The germline V and J ends were trimmed by 2 bases and 0 bases, with 11 bases remaining between them. The CDR3 covers 17 residues. CDR1 and CDR2 from the germline V gene are LNHDA and SQIVND (reference sequence). The CDR3 DNA sequence: TGTGCCAGTAGTATATCGGGACACCACTCTGGGGCCAACGTCCTGACTTTC. It yields the protein CASSISGHHSGANVLTF.

This chain connects TRBV18 to TRBJ2-1, with 10 bases that match TRBD1. CDR1 is KGHSH and CDR2 is LQKENI in the germline V gene. V shed 3 bases, J shed 5 bases, and the junction held 4 bases outside the gene matches. There are 15 residues in the CDR3. Here the CDR3 reads CASSPDRGSNNEQFF. The CDR3 DNA follows: TGTGCCAGCTCACCGGACAGGGGGAGCAACAATGAGCAGTTCTTC.

The chain carries TRBV2 and TRBJ1-2; TRBD1 matches 9 bases. Germline-derived CDR1 and CDR2 are SNHLY and FYNNEI. V was pared by 6 bases and J by 0 bases, with 8 bases of the junction left unmatched. CDR3 length equals 16 residues. CDR3 residues: CASRAPWTGANYGYTF. The CDR3 DNA sequence: TGTGCCAGCAGGGCCCCTTGGACAGGGGCTAACTATGGCTACACCTTC.

This chain uses TRBV6-1 with TRBJ2-3; TRBD1 or TRBD2 may be the D gene (7 bases each). The CDR3 consists of 15 residues. The germline V gene encodes CDR1 MNHNS and CDR2 SASEGT. The V end lost 6 bases, the J end lost 5 bases, and 18 bases lay between the germline ends. This chain's CDR3 is CASRPLRGGEDTQYF. In DNA, the CDR3 is TGTGCCAGCAGGCCCCTCAGGGGGGGCGAAGATACGCAGTATTTT.

CDR3 sequence reads: CASSLMSPDIQYF. In nucleotides, the CDR3 is TGTGCCAGCAGCTTAATGAGTCCCGACATTCAGTACTTC. The chain couples TRBV11-3 to TRBJ2-4, with D unresolved. Trimming took off 2 bases at V and 8 bases at J, with 10 bases between the two ends. The CDR3 is 13 amino acids. CDR1 is SGHNT and CDR2 is YENEEA in the germline V gene.

The rearrangement uses TRBV27 and TRBJ2-3; TRBD2 agrees at 7 bases. This CDR3 contains 15 residues. Germline V gene data show CDR1 as MNHEY and CDR2 as SMNVEV (reference sequence). Trimming cost V 7 bases and J 7 bases; bases outside gene matches: 14. The CDR3, as DNA: TGTGCCAGCATTCCCCGGACTAGTGTAGATAATACGCAGTATTTT. Translation: CASIPRTSVDNTQYF.

J is TRBJ2-2 and V is TRBV7-2; D might be TRBD2 (5 bases). Trimming removed 5 bases at V and 5 bases at J, with 15 bases between. The CDR3 is 15 residues long. The germline gives CDR1 SGHTA, CDR2 FQGNSA. The CDR3 here is CASSPGIWSTGELFF. In DNA form, the CDR3 reads TGTGCCAGCAGCCCCGGGATTTGGAGTACCGGGGAGCTGTTTTTT.

The J gene is TRBJ2-1, the V gene TRBV7-2; the match to TRBD2 covers 14 bases. V trimming: 5 bases; J trimming: 6 bases; junction bases outside the gene matches: 3. Germline assignment: CDR1 SGHTA and CDR2 FQGNSA. CDR3 size: 15 residues. DNA of the CDR3: TGTGCCAGCAGCCCGGGACTAGCGGGAGCCAATGAGCAGTTCTTC. This translates into CASSPGLAGANEQFF.

The chain links TRBV2 to TRBJ2-7; D is perhaps TRBD2 (6 bases). Per germline, CDR1 SNHLY and CDR2 FYNNEI. V lost 8 bases to trimming and J lost 2 bases, with 13 bases between them. The CDR3 has 13 residues. The CDR3 nucleotides are TGTGCCAGCTCCCGGGACTTCCCCTACGAGCAGTACTTC. Protein: CASSRDFPYEQYF.

This chain joins TRBV20-1 and TRBJ2-1; D is undetermined. The J call could be wrong; TRBJ2-7 is a better fit for the DNA end. The CDR3 runs to 12 residues. The germline gives CDR1 DFQATT, CDR2 SNEGSKA (reference sequence). In nucleotides, the CDR3 is TGCAGTGCTAGAGAATCCGGATACGAGCAGTACTTC. It yields the protein CSARESGYEQYF.

This clonotype was recorded once. The V call is TRBV7-8, the J call TRBJ2-5, with a weak D call TRBD2 (5 bases). The V end was cut by 4 bases, the J end by 7 bases, with 19 bases between. Germline V lookup: CDR1 SGHVS, CDR2 FQNEAQ. The CDR3 contains 15 residues. CDR3 DNA sequence: TGTGCCAGCAGCTCGTACCGGGATCCCATGGGGACCCAGTACTTC. Amino acid sequence: CASSSYRDPMGTQYF.

The rearrangement joins TRBV24-1 to TRBJ1-2, with D tentatively TRBD1 (6 bases). Germline CDR1 reads KGHDR; CDR2 reads SFDVKD. This CDR3 is built from 15 residues. V was trimmed by 3 bases and J by 0 bases, leaving 10 bases between them. The CDR3 coding sequence is TGTGCCACCAGTGATCCTGGACAGCCTAACTATGGCTACACCTTC. This sequence encodes CATSDPGQPNYGYTF.

This sequence joins TRBV6-1 and TRBJ1-6; 9 nucleotides align to TRBD1. The ends lost 8 bases at V and 4 bases at J; junction bases unmatched: 6. Germline CDR1 MNHNS, CDR2 SASEGT. The CDR3 is 15 residues long. As DNA, the CDR3 is TGTGCCAGCCGGACAGGGGAGGGGTATAATTCACCCCTCCACTTT. Translation: CASRTGEGYNSPLHF.

The chain couples TRBV2 to TRBJ1-2, with D perhaps TRBD1 (6 bases). V lost 8 bases to trimming and J lost 4 bases, with 17 bases between them. This CDR3 has 14 residues. The germline gives CDR1 SNHLY, CDR2 FYNNEI. This CDR3 is CASGLGQGTYGYTF. The DNA of the CDR3 is TGTGCCAGCGGGCTCGGGCAGGGGACCTATGGCTACACCTTC.

The chain uses TRBV20-1 and TRBJ1-6, with a tentative D call TRBD1 (5 bases). Per the germline V gene, CDR1 is DFQATT and CDR2 is SNEGSKA (reference sequence). V was pared by 3 bases and J by 0 bases, with 9 bases between. The CDR3 sequence is 15 residues long. The CDR3 protein is CSARQGSSYNSPLHF. The CDR3 nucleotides read TGCAGTGCTAGGCAGGGTAGCTCCTATAATTCACCCCTCCACTTT.

This clonotype was counted once. The chain links TRBV7-2 to TRBJ2-7; 7 bases are a match to TRBD2. The V gene end was trimmed by 1 base and the J gene end by 3 bases; junction bases not matched to a gene: 6. Germline CDR1 is SGHTA and CDR2 is FQGNSA. CDR3 length equals 15 residues. The CDR3 nucleotides are TGTGCCAGCAGCTTAGACCAGCGGGGTGTCTACGAGCAGTACTTC. As protein: CASSLDQRGVYEQYF. Filled out from reference TRBV7-2 and TRBJ2-7, the complete variable domain reads GAGVSQSPSNKVTEKGKDVELRCDPISGHTALYWYRQSLGQGLEFLIYFQGNSAPDKSGLPSDRFSAERTGGSVSTLTIQRTQQEDSAVYLCASSLDQRGVYEQYFGPGTRLTVT.

The chain couples TRBV27 to TRBJ1-5; D is perhaps TRBD1 (6 bases). Trimming took 3 bases from V and 11 from J, leaving 17 bases between them. Germline V CDR1 and CDR2: MNHEY, SMNVEV (reference sequence). The CDR3 runs to 14 residues. The CDR3 spells CASSFNREIVTQHF. In DNA, the CDR3 is TGTGCCAGCAGTTTTAACAGGGAAATAGTGACCCAGCATTTT.

The chain carries TRBV24-1 and TRBJ2-1; the match to TRBD1 covers 9 bases. Germline loops: CDR1 KGHDR, CDR2 SFDVKD. The CDR3 is 14 amino acids. V lost 2 bases and J lost 9; bases outside the gene matches: 4. For the CDR3, the DNA is TGTGCCACCAGTGATTCGGGACAGGGAGGTGAGCAGTTCTTC. Translated: CATSDSGQGGEQFF.

V usage is TRBV6-1 and J usage is TRBJ2-7; D gene uncertain. V shed 8 bases and J shed 1 base, with 9 bases lying between them. The germline CDR1 and CDR2 sequences are MNHNS and SASEGT. This CDR3 comprises 12 residues. CDR3 sequence: CASEKVSYEQYF. In DNA, the CDR3 is TGTGCCAGCGAAAAAGTATCCTACGAGCAGTACTTC.

There are a few counts of this clonotype. This chain links TRBV11-3 with TRBJ1-5; D uncertain. CDR3 length: 10 residues. V lost 10 bases and J lost 7, with 8 bases in between. From germline, CDR1 is SGHNT and CDR2 YENEEA. The CDR3, as DNA: TGTGCCATTCTCTTCCAGCCCCAGCATTTT. It is translated as CAILFQPQHF.

This clonotype was detected only a few times. The chain joins TRBV27 to TRBJ1-1; TRBD1 aligns across 9 bases. The CDR3 sequence is 16 residues long. The V and J ends lost 0 bases and 4 bases, in that order; junction bases with no gene match: 6. Germline CDR1 is MNHEY and CDR2 is SMNVEV (reference sequence). CDR3 bases: TGTGCCAGCAGTTTATCGGGGACAGGGAAAGGCACTGAAGCTTTCTTT. This codes for CASSLSGTGKGTEAFF.

The rearrangement uses TRBV10-3 and TRBJ2-3; D gene unclear. The CDR3 totals 16 residues. From germline, CDR1 is ENHRY and CDR2 SYGVKD. V lost 0 bases, J lost 4 bases, and 14 bases lay in between. The CDR3 loop reads CAISESRLNGSDTQYF. CDR3 DNA: TGTGCCATCAGTGAGTCGAGGTTAAACGGGTCAGATACGCAGTATTTT.

The rearrangement joins TRBV20-1 to TRBJ1-1; D possibly corresponds to TRBD1 (6 bases). The CDR3 covers 12 residues. Germline V gives CDR1 DFQATT, CDR2 SNEGSKA (reference sequence). V shed 7 bases and J shed 6 bases, with 15 bases lying between them. CDR3 nucleotides: TGCAGTGTTAAGGGGGAGGTGGCTGAAGCTTTCTTT. Residues: CSVKGEVAEAFF.

The chain has TRBV6-2 or TRBV6-3 and TRBJ2-2; 7 bases agree with TRBD2. The trim removed 6 bases at V and 5 bases at J, leaving 9 bases unmatched. In germline, CDR1 is MNHEY, CDR2 SVGEGT. This CDR3 is 15 amino acids long. The CDR3 DNA is TGTGCCAGCAGCTTCGGGCGGGAGAGGACCGGGGAGCTGTTTTTT. Translating it yields CASSFGRERTGELFF.

This clonotype was recorded once. The chain couples TRBV27 to TRBJ2-4; D is tentatively TRBD1 or TRBD2 (6 bases each). CDR1 and CDR2 (germline): MNHEY, SMNVEV (reference sequence). The V and J ends lost 5 bases and 6 bases respectively, with 23 bases between them. The CDR3 is made up of 17 amino acids. CDR3 DNA sequence: TGTGCCAGCAGTCCTTCTTCCGGGACCAGGGGAGGAAACATTCAGTACTTC. This sequence encodes CASSPSSGTRGGNIQYF.